The clone carrying this T cell receptor beta chain showed up just a few times. Constant-region reverse primers amplified full-length variable regions, followed by semi-nested Nested Universal Primer A PCR. TCRdb itself ran the 5' RACE reads through MiXCR, one entry per CDR3 protein. The top ten hold about 3% of the sample, which has about 40,000 distinct CDR3 sequences, under 20% seen once. The CDR3 is 13 residues long. V lost 2 bases to trimming and J lost 1 base, with 3 bases between them. Germline CDR1 reads LGHDT; CDR2 reads YNNKEL (reference sequence). The sequencing input was naive CD4+ T cells sorted from a lymph node. Subset of the sample: naive CD4+ T cells, CD4+CD45RA+CD25-. The source is a female donor with breast cancer. This chain uses TRBV3-1 with TRBJ1-5, with no clear D. The CDR3 nucleotides are TGTGCCAGCAGCCAATCGAGCAATCAGCCCCAGCATTTT. It codes for CASSQSSNQPQHF.